This T cell receptor beta chain was observed in a study of shared clonotypes between healthy human individuals. Assay: immunoSEQ multiplex PCR; the TCRdb copy retains only in-frame clones and omits some. The data show a few million clones, with roughly 92% seen just once and 0.11% to 0.15% held by the top ten. Germline V gene sequence: CDR1 SGHRS, CDR2 YFSETQ. The CDR3 runs to 14 residues. The V and J ends lost 0 bases and 1 base respectively, with 7 bases between them. The specimen was naive CD4+ T cells sorted from blood. The sample's subset: CD45RA+ positively selected. This receptor was taken from a man between 18 and 29 years old in good health. The rearrangement links TRBV5-1 to TRBJ1-1; D not resolved. Here the CDR3 reads CASSLVAENTEAFF. CDR3 nucleotide sequence: TGCGCCAGCAGCTTGGTGGCAGAGAACACTGAAGCTTTCTTT.